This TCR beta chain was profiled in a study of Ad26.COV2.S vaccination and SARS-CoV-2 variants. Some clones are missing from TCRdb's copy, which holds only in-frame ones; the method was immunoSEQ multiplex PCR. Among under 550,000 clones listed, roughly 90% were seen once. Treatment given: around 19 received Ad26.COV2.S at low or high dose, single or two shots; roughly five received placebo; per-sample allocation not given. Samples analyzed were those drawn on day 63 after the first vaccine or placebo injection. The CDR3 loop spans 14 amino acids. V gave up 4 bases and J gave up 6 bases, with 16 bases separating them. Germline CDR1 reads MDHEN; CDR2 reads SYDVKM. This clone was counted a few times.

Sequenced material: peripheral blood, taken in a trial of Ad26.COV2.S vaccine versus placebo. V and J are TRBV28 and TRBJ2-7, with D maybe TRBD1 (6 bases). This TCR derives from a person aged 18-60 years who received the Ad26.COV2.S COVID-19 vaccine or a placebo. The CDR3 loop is CASSSQGPLGEQYF. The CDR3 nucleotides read TGTGCCAGCAGTTCTCAGGGGCCACTTGGCGAGCAGTACTTC. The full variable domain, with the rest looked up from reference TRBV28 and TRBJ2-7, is DVKVTQSSRYLVKRTGEKVFLECVQDMDHENMFWYRQDPGLGLRLIYFSYDVKMKEKGDIPEGYSVSREKKERFSLILESASTNQTSMYLCASSSQGPLGEQYFGPGTRLTVT.